This TCR beta chain is from a study of blood T cell repertoires in COVID-19. Across the study: The analysed material was cDNA or gDNA that came from T cells, B-cell-depleted T cells, or PBMCs.

Methods used by the authors: The authors estimated nucleated cell counts from reference gene primer amplification. Generated by immunoSEQ multiplex PCR, the TCRdb table keeps only in-frame clones and is missing some. V and J calls and clone size are those listed in that table; D and trimming were worked out from the DNA. The sample holds over 110,000 clones; around 88% are singletons and the top ten take 25% to 30%. The sequenced material came from peripheral blood. The sequence came from a human donor in a cohort sampled during active COVID-19.

The CDR3 here is CAISDSLANTGELFF. The CDR3 region has the DNA TGTGCCATCAGTGACAGTCTAGCGAACACCGGGGAGCTGTTTTTT. V gene TRBV10-3 combines with J gene TRBJ2-2; D unresolved. V lost 3 bases and J 0 bases, leaving 8 bases between the germline ends. CDR3 size: 15 residues. CDR1 ENHRY and CDR2 SYGVKD come from the germline V gene.